These 21 T cell receptor beta chains originate from one sample sequenced in a study of cytomegalovirus exposure and HLA in healthy donors (dated by TCRdb to the late 2010s). Library method: the immunoSEQ multiplex PCR assay. TCRdb provides this immuneACCESS table in a form limited to in-frame rearrangements. Some clones are lacking; in checked studies, under half of them reflect an unresolved V gene, and why the rest are absent is not known. In this sample the table shows about 120,000 clones, about 84% of which occur a single time. The ten largest clones capture over 4% of the sample. Source material: PBMCs. Source of these receptors: a man aged 18 to 30 in good health and CMV-seronegative.

This chain links TRBV30 with TRBJ2-1, with a possible D match to TRBD1 (6 bases). Germline loops: CDR1 GTSNPN, CDR2 SVGIG (reference sequence). CDR3 length: 13 residues. V lost 3 bases to trimming and J lost 6 bases, with 12 bases between them. CDR3 residues: CAWSQGQSNEQFF. The CDR3 DNA reads as TGTGCCTGGAGCCAGGGGCAGAGCAATGAGCAGTTCTTC. Looking up the rest from reference TRBV30 and TRBJ2-1 gives the full variable domain: SQTIHQWPATLVQPVGSPLSLECTVEGTSNPNLYWYRQAAGRGLQLLFYSVGIGQISSEVPQNLSASRPQDRQFILSSKKLLLSDSGFYLCAWSQGQSNEQFFGPGTRLTVL.

The rearrangement uses TRBV6-1 and TRBJ1-6; 7 bases map to TRBD1. The junction had 6 bases not matched to a gene; V was cut back by 6 bases and J by 7 bases. The germline V gene encodes CDR1 MNHNS and CDR2 SASEGT. This CDR3 has 14 residues. CDR3 sequence (DNA): TGTGCCAGCAGCACCGGGACAGCCAATTCACCCCTCCACTTT. This codes for CASSTGTANSPLHF.

For the CDR3, the DNA is TGTGCCAGCAGTGAAATTTCTTGGGCGAGCTCCTATAATTCACCCCTCCACTTT. Its protein product is CASSEISWASSYNSPLHF. This chain connects TRBV6-1 to TRBJ1-6; D gene uncertain. CDR1 is MNHNS, CDR2 SASEGT, per germline. The CDR3 is 18 amino acids. The V end was cut by 2 bases, the J end by 0 bases, with 14 bases between.

This clone appeared once. The chain has TRBV30 and TRBJ2-1; 8 bases map to TRBD2. The CDR3 has 15 amino acids. Germline-derived CDR1 and CDR2 are GTSNPN and SVGIG (reference sequence). V lost 3 bases to trimming and J lost 7 bases; unmatched junction nucleotides: 11. The chain's CDR3 is CAWRLISGIFNEQFF. DNA of the CDR3: TGTGCCTGGAGACTAATTAGCGGGATATTTAATGAGCAGTTCTTC.

This clone was seen once. The gene calls are TRBV5-6 and TRBJ1-3; 8 bases are a match to TRBD1. Germline-derived CDR1 and CDR2 are SGHDT and YYEEEE. The CDR3 spans 13 residues. V lost 0 bases and J lost 10; bases outside the gene matches: 3. The CDR3 protein is CASSLGTGPTIYF. DNA for the CDR3: TGTGCCAGCAGCTTGGGGACAGGGCCGACCATATATTTT.

V gene TRBV5-1 combines with J gene TRBJ2-7; D unresolved. Germline loops: CDR1 SGHRS, CDR2 YFSETQ. Trimming stripped 0 bases from V and 4 bases from J, with 8 bases between. The CDR3 length is 13 residues. The CDR3 region is CASSLGHGYEQYF. The CDR3 nucleotides read TGCGCCAGCAGCTTGGGACACGGTTACGAGCAGTACTTC.

V gene TRBV7-9 combines with J gene TRBJ2-1; D unresolved. CDR3 length: 12 residues. CDR1 and CDR2 from the germline V gene are SEHNR and FQNEAQ (reference sequence). Deletions cut 5 bases from V and 5 bases from J, with 7 bases between. The CDR3 spells CASSRAHNEQFF. DNA of the CDR3: TGTGCCAGCAGCCGAGCCCACAATGAGCAGTTCTTC.

The gene calls are TRBV25-1 and TRBJ2-5; 8 bases line up with TRBD2. Trimming at V came to 3 bases and at J to 3 bases, leaving 6 bases not matched to a gene. This CDR3 region has 15 residues. CDR1 is MGHDK and CDR2 is SYGVNS in the germline V gene. For the CDR3, the DNA is TGTGCCAGCAGTGACCCGTCACTAGCGGAAGAGACCCAGTACTTC. It encodes CASSDPSLAEETQYF.

The chain carries TRBV10-3 and TRBJ1-5, with D possibly matching TRBD1 (5 bases). Trimming took 3 bases from V and 2 from J, leaving 8 bases between them. This CDR3 is 14 amino acids long. Germline V gene sequence: CDR1 ENHRY, CDR2 SYGVKD. The CDR3: CAISEGRGNQPQHF. CDR3 DNA sequence: TGTGCCATCAGTGAAGGCAGGGGCAATCAGCCCCAGCATTTT.

The chain has TRBV13 and TRBJ1-2; 8 bases match TRBD1. Germline V gives CDR1 PRHDT, CDR2 FYEKMQ (reference sequence). Trimming removed 5 bases from V and 5 bases from J; junction bases left unmatched: 10. The CDR3 loop spans 15 amino acids. This chain's CDR3 is CASSVDRGFGYGYTF. The CDR3 nucleotides read TGTGCCAGCAGCGTCGACAGGGGATTTGGGTATGGCTACACCTTC.

The chain links TRBV6-1 to TRBJ2-7, with D possibly matching TRBD1 (6 bases). The CDR3 extends over 13 amino acids. The ends were cut back, 4 bases at V and 3 bases at J, with 10 bases in the middle. CDR1 is MNHNS, CDR2 SASEGT, per germline. CDR3 sequence reads: CASSVYRDYEQYF. The DNA for the CDR3 is TGTGCCAGCAGTGTATACAGGGACTACGAGCAGTACTTC.

This clone has only one observation. The chain couples TRBV10-1 to TRBJ2-5; 7 bases match TRBD2. The CDR3 runs to 14 residues. Germline values: CDR1 WNHNN, CDR2 SYGVQD (reference sequence). The J segment lost 0 bases and the V segment lost 6 bases, leaving 4 bases of the junction unmatched. CDR3 region: CASSDGGYQETQYF. DNA for the CDR3: TGCGCCAGCAGCGACGGGGGGTACCAAGAGACCCAGTACTTC.

The chain employs TRBV20-1 and TRBJ2-7; D is perhaps TRBD2 (6 bases). V lost 7 bases to trimming and J lost 4 bases, with 11 bases between them. CDR3 length: 11 residues. Germline CDR1 DFQATT, CDR2 SNEGSKA (reference sequence). The DNA for the CDR3 is TGCAGTGTTGGAGGGCGGTACGAGCAGTACTTC. It encodes CSVGGRYEQYF.

V gene TRBV5-1 combines with J gene TRBJ1-1; D perhaps matches TRBD1 (5 bases). This CDR3 region has 14 residues. The germline V gene has CDR1 SGHRS and CDR2 YFSETQ. V lost 5 bases, J lost 1 base, and 12 bases lay in between. The CDR3 spells CASSPGGGNTEAFF. CDR3 in DNA: TGCGCCAGCAGTCCCGGGGGTGGGAACACTGAAGCTTTCTTT.

The chain joins TRBV15 to TRBJ2-3; perhaps TRBD2 as D (6 bases). Trimming stripped 3 bases from V and 0 bases from J, with 10 bases between. Germline CDR1 and CDR2: LNHNV and YYDKDF (reference sequence). The CDR3 runs 15 residues. The CDR3 reads CATSSLATSTDTQYF. CDR3 nucleotide sequence: TGTGCCACCAGCAGTCTAGCGACGAGCACAGATACGCAGTATTTT.

The CDR3 DNA follows: TGTGCCAGCAGCGGCCAAGGCAGACTAGCAGCCTACAATGAGCAGTTCTTC. Encoded protein: CASSGQGRLAAYNEQFF. The genes are TRBV21-1 and TRBJ2-1; TRBD2 was called by the table and not checked on the DNA. TRBV21-1 is marked as a pseudogene. This CDR3 comprises 17 residues.

J is TRBJ2-7 and V is TRBV7-8, with TRBD1 matching 9 bases. CDR1 and CDR2 from the germline V gene are SGHVS and FQNEAQ. J was trimmed by 5 bases and V by 5 bases; bases with no gene match: 13. This CDR3 comprises 16 residues. The CDR3 nucleotides are TGTGCCAGCAGCCCCACGGGGACAGGGTCAGGAAACGAGCAGTACTTC. This gives the protein CASSPTGTGSGNEQYF.

The gene calls are TRBV7-2 and TRBJ2-5, with a weak D call TRBD2 (6 bases). The CDR3 sequence is 13 residues long. Per the germline V gene, CDR1 is SGHTA and CDR2 is FQGNSA. The V and J ends lost 6 bases and 5 bases respectively, with 13 bases between them. In DNA form, the CDR3 reads TGTGCCAGCAGTCGACTCGGAGGGGAGACCCAGTACTTC. Translating gives CASSRLGGETQYF.

Note on this clone: The junction differs from germline at one of its ends, possibly a read error. This chain connects TRBV7-7 to TRBJ2-5; D possibly corresponds to TRBD2 (5 bases). This CDR3 is 16 amino acids long. Germline values: CDR1 SSHAT, CDR2 FNYEAQ (reference sequence). The CDR3 is CASSLAYFNGAETQYF. The CDR3 DNA reads TGTGCTAGCAGCTTAGCGTATTTTAACGGTGCGGAGACCCAGTACTTC.

The V gene is TRBV6-6, the J gene TRBJ1-4, with 9 nucleotides matching TRBD1. CDR3 length: 15 amino acids. In germline, CDR1 is MNHNY, CDR2 SVGAGI (reference sequence). V lost 6 bases and J lost 6; bases outside the gene matches: 8. The chain's CDR3 is CASSSGTGSDEKLFF. Here the CDR3 DNA reads TGTGCCAGCAGCTCCGGGACAGGGAGTGATGAAAAACTGTTTTTT.

The gene calls are TRBV2 and TRBJ2-1; 13 bases match TRBD2. Germline V lookup: CDR1 SNHLY, CDR2 FYNNEI. CDR3 size: 15 residues. The V segment lost 1 base and the J segment 8 bases; nucleotides outside the gene matches: 2. The CDR3 DNA follows: TGTGCCAGCAGTGAAGGACTAGCGGGGGGTCATGAGCAGTTCTTC. Its translation: CASSEGLAGGHEQFF.